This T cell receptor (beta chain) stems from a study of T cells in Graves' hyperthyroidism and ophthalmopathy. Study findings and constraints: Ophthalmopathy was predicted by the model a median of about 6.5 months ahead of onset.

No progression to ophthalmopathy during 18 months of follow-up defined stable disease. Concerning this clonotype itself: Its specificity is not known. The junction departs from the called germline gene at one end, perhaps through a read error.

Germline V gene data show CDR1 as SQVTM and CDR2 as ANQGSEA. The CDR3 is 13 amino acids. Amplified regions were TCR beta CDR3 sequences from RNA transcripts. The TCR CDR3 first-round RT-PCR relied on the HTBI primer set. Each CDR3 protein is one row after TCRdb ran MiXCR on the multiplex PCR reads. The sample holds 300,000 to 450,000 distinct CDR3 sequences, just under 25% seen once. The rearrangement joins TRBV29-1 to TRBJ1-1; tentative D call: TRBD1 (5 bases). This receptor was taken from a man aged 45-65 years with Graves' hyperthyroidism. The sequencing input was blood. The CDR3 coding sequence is TGCAGCGCCCTTGAGGGGCAGAACACCGAAGCTTTCTTT. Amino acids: CSALEGQNTEAFF.